These T cell receptor beta chains were read from a single sample in a study of T cell repertoires in cytomegalovirus infection. Their antigens remain unidentified. TCRdb processed the reads anew with MiXCR; each CDR3 protein has one entry. The sample has roughly 350,000 distinct CDR3 sequences, roughly 36% seen once. The starting material was cultured PBMCs, obtained from culture after CMV antigen stimulation. These receptor sequences come from a human donor in good health (CMV status not recorded). Some clones in this sample may be carry-over from other donors' samples. Both conserved end residues are part of each CDR3. D genes are given only for firm matches. Size values are once, few and many counts, or a class for expanded clones, and some rows have none.

>TRBJ2-4|TRBD1|TRBV12-3/TRBV12-4|few
TGTGCCAGCAGTTACTGGACAGGGATTAACGCCAAAAACATTCAGTACTTC
CASSYWTGINAKNIQYF
>TRBJ2-7|TRBD2|TRBV7-9|many
TGTGCCAGCAGTTCTACTAGCGGGAGTTACGAGCAGTACTTC
CASSSTSGSYEQYF
>TRBJ2-1|-|TRBV7-2|many
TGTGCCAGCAGCCCCGCAGCGAGCTCCTACAATGAGCAGTTCTTC
CASSPAASSYNEQFF
>TRBJ1-1|-|TRBV28|many
TGTGCCAGCAGTTTGCCCTACGCTGAAGCTTTCTTT
CASSLPYAEAFF
>TRBJ1-1|-|TRBV4-1|-
TGCGCCAGCAGCGCAGGAGTTGAAGCTTTCTTT
CASSAGVEAFF
>TRBJ1-1|-|TRBV2|-
TGTGCCAGCAGTGAATACCGCTTCGGGACTGAAGCTTTCTTT
CASSEYRFGTEAFF
>TRBJ1-6|-|TRBV7-2|few
TGTGCCAGCAGCTTAAGGTCGGGGGCGAGCTCCTATAATTCACCCCTCCACTTT
CASSLRSGASSYNSPLHF
>TRBJ2-3|TRBD2|TRBV20-1|few
TGCAGTGCTAAACAAACTAGCGGGAGAGGGAATACGCAGTATTTT
CSAKQTSGRGNTQYF
>TRBJ2-7|TRBD2|TRBV7-2|many
TGTGCCAGCAGCTCCCGGACTAGCCGCCTCTACGAGCAGTACTTC
CASSSRTSRLYEQYF
>TRBJ2-2|TRBD1|TRBV11-3|-
TGTGCCAAGCGACAGGGCGGGGAGCTGTTTTTT
CAKRQGGELFF
>TRBJ2-1|-|TRBV5-1|-
TGCGCCAGCAGCTTTATCCCTAATCAAGAGCAGTTCTTC
CASSFIPNQEQFF
>TRBJ2-5|-|TRBV28|-
TGTGCCAGCAGTCCCCAGGGTGGCATCCTCTCGAGAGAGACCCAGTACTTC
CASSPQGGILSRETQYF
>TRBJ1-5|-|TRBV15|-
TGTGCCACCAGCAGAGATGGCCGTCAGCCCCAGCATTTT
CATSRDGRQPQHF
>TRBJ1-5|TRBD1|TRBV19|few
TGTGCCAGTAGTATGGACAGGGGAACTCTGCCCCAGCATTTT
CASSMDRGTLPQHF